This T cell receptor (beta chain) was identified during a study of blood T cell repertoires in COVID-19. Study-wide context: T cells, B-cell-depleted T cells, or PBMCs provided the cDNA or gDNA that served as material.

Original processing methods: Nucleated cell number was recorded as an estimate derived from reference gene primer amplification. TCRdb's copy holds only in-frame clones and misses some; the assay was immunoSEQ multiplex PCR. V, J and clone size are taken as reported in that table, and D and trimming were inferred from the DNA itself. This sample has about 250,000 clones; 70% to 85% occur once, and the top ten carry 8.9%. Germline CDR1 and CDR2: SGHRS and YFSETQ. The V gene end was trimmed by 0 bases and the J gene end by 3 bases; junction bases not matched to a gene: 12. This CDR3 contains 19 residues.

The chain carries TRBV5-1 and TRBJ2-6; TRBD1 aligns across 7 bases. This sequence originates from a man older than 75 with acute or convalescent COVID-19. Sequencing used peripheral blood. DNA for the CDR3: TGCGCCAGCAGCTTGGAGAGGACAGGACCTCATAGTGGGGCCAACGTCCTGACTTTC. Amino acid sequence: CASSLERTGPHSGANVLTF.